A single sample is the source of the 26 T cell receptor beta chains below, sequenced in a study of cytomegalovirus exposure and HLA in healthy donors. The PCR ran on 60 Vbeta and 13 Jbeta primers. Using immunoSEQ multiplex PCR, the repertoire was profiled, and TCRdb retains in-frame clones only, with some absent. The sample includes about 180,000 clones, 65% to 85% of them seen just once. The specimen was PBMCs. The receptors here all came from a woman aged 45-65 years in good health and CMV-seropositive.

CDR3 nucleotides: TGCAGCGTTGGGGGGGACAGGGATAAGCAGTACTTC. This sequence encodes CSVGGDRDKQYF. The chain recombines TRBV29-1 with TRBJ2-7, with 9 bases identical to TRBD1. Germline assignment: CDR1 SQVTM and CDR2 ANQGSEA. The CDR3 loop spans 12 amino acids. Trimming at V came to 4 bases and at J to 8 bases, leaving 6 bases not matched to a gene.

This chain uses TRBV29-1 with TRBJ2-3; tentatively, D is TRBD2 (6 bases). From germline, CDR1 is SQVTM and CDR2 ANQGSEA. The CDR3 contains 14 residues. CDR3 sequence reads: CGGQRGEESDTQYF. The CDR3 DNA reads TGCGGCGGGCAACGCGGGGAAGAGTCAGATACGCAGTATTTT.

This rearrangement joins TRBV2 to TRBJ2-5; 8 nucleotides agree with TRBD1. The CDR3 contains 14 residues. Germline-derived CDR1 and CDR2 are SNHLY and FYNNEI. Trimming removed 6 bases from V and 5 bases from J; junction bases left unmatched: 8. This chain's CDR3 is CASSVDRADETQYF. The CDR3 DNA follows: TGTGCCAGCAGCGTGGACAGGGCCGACGAGACCCAGTACTTC. The full variable domain, its missing parts supplied by reference TRBV2 and TRBJ2-5, is EPEVTQTPSHQVTQMGQEVILRCVPISNHLYFYWYRQILGQKVEFLVSFYNNEISEKSEIFDDQFSVERPDGSNFTLKIRSTKLEDSAMYFCASSVDRADETQYFGPGTRLLVL.

The chain combines TRBV28 with TRBJ1-1; 7 positions match TRBD1. V was clipped by 3 bases and J by 4 bases; unmatched bases: 5. The CDR3 extends over 14 amino acids. Germline CDR1 and CDR2: MDHEN and SYDVKM. Written as DNA, the CDR3 is TGTGCCAGCAGTTTCCCACAGGGGAGCACTGAAGCTTTCTTT. As protein: CASSFPQGSTEAFF.

This clone was found a few times. CDR3 DNA: TGCGCCAGCAGCCAACAGGGTAACACTGAAGCTTTCTTT. Amino acid sequence: CASSQQGNTEAFF. This rearrangement joins TRBV5-1 to TRBJ1-1; TRBD1 might be the D (6 bases). The V and J ends lost 4 bases and 2 bases respectively, with 9 bases between them. The CDR3 is 13 amino acids. In germline, CDR1 is SGHRS, CDR2 YFSETQ.

The rearrangement joins TRBV7-2 to TRBJ1-3; 7 nucleotides agree with TRBD1. The V and J ends lost 10 bases and 0 bases, in that order; junction bases with no gene match: 9. The CDR3 length is 15 residues. CDR1 and CDR2 from the germline V gene are SGHTA and FQGNSA. The CDR3 nucleotides are TGTGCCACCCCTGGGCAGGGGGTCTCTGGAAACACCATATATTTT. It specifies CATPGQGVSGNTIYF. Variable domain in full (rest from reference TRBV7-2 and TRBJ1-3): GAGVSQSPSNKVTEKGKDVELRCDPISGHTALYWYRQSLGQGLEFLIYFQGNSAPDKSGLPSDRFSAERTGGSVSTLTIQRTQQEDSAVYLCATPGQGVSGNTIYFGEGSWLTVV.

The rearrangement joins TRBV19 to TRBJ1-4; tentatively, D is TRBD1 (5 bases). V lost 5 bases and J lost 6, with 13 bases in between. Germline V gives CDR1 LNHDA, CDR2 SQIVND (reference sequence). This CDR3 has 14 amino acids. CDR3 sequence reads: CASSQSGRDEKLFF. Written as DNA, the CDR3 is TGTGCCAGTAGTCAATCGGGCAGGGATGAAAAACTGTTTTTT. Together with reference TRBV19 and TRBJ1-4, the CDR3 gives the full variable domain: DGGITQSPKYLFRKEGQNVTLSCEQNLNHDAMYWYRQDPGQGLRLIYYSQIVNDFQKGDIAEGYSVSREKKESFPLTVTSAQKNPTAFYLCASSQSGRDEKLFFGSGTQLSVL.

CDR3 residues: CASSSSTPTGGEAFF. Here the CDR3 DNA reads TGTGCCAGCAGCTCTTCTACCCCGACAGGGGGCGAAGCTTTCTTT. This sequence joins TRBV11-2 and TRBJ1-1; the match to TRBD1 covers 10 bases. The germline V gene encodes CDR1 SGHAT and CDR2 FQNNGV. This CDR3 has 15 residues. Trimming at V came to 4 bases and at J to 8 bases, leaving 10 bases not matched to a gene.

V and J are TRBV13 and TRBJ2-7; possibly TRBD2 for D (6 bases). Germline CDR1 is PRHDT and CDR2 is FYEKMQ (reference sequence). This CDR3 is 14 amino acids long. V was trimmed by 3 bases and J by 3 bases, leaving 12 bases between them. The chain's CDR3 is CASSFLGSHYEQYF. DNA of the CDR3: TGTGCCAGCAGCTTCCTCGGGAGTCACTACGAGCAGTACTTC.

This clone was observed a single time. The chain joins TRBV28 to TRBJ1-1, with no clear D. Germline V gene sequence: CDR1 MDHEN, CDR2 SYDVKM. The CDR3 contains 16 residues. Trimming pared 8 bases from V and 2 bases from J, leaving 21 bases between. The CDR3 is CASPQTLAPGNTEAFF. CDR3 nucleotide sequence: TGTGCCAGCCCCCAGACCTTAGCCCCCGGCAACACTGAAGCTTTCTTT.

The table lists this clone with a few counts. The V call is TRBV6-1, the J call TRBJ2-2; weak D call: TRBD1 (5 bases). The CDR3 has 13 residues. V lost 2 bases and J lost 6, with 7 bases in between. Germline lookup yields CDR1 MNHNS and CDR2 SASEGT. Here the CDR3 reads CASSETGAGELFF. Written as DNA, the CDR3 is TGTGCCAGCAGTGAAACAGGAGCCGGGGAGCTGTTTTTT.

J is TRBJ2-5 and V is TRBV5-1; 8 nucleotides align to TRBD1. The CDR3 has 14 amino acids. J gave up 3 bases and V 4 bases, and 5 bases lay outside the gene matches. CDR1 and CDR2 (germline): SGHRS, YFSETQ. CDR3: CASSLLDREETQYF. The CDR3 region has the DNA TGCGCCAGCAGCCTCCTGGACAGGGAAGAGACCCAGTACTTC.

J is TRBJ2-5 and V is TRBV7-6; TRBD1 matches at 9 bases. Judging by the DNA end, TRBJ2-7 fits better; the J call may be wrong. Looked up from germline, CDR1 is SGHVS and CDR2 is FNYEAQ. This CDR3 comprises 14 residues. The CDR3 DNA sequence: TGTGCCAGCAGCGACGGACAGGGGCTCTACGAGCAGTACTTC. Protein product: CASSDGQGLYEQYF.

This clone has a handful of counts. This CDR3 is CASSIDPGSQETQYF. The CDR3 DNA is TGTGCCAGTAGTATAGATCCTGGTAGCCAAGAGACCCAGTACTTC. V gene TRBV19 combines with J gene TRBJ2-5; D call uncertain. This CDR3 spans 15 amino acids. The V gene lost 0 bases and the J gene lost 1 base, with 9 bases spanning the gap. The germline CDR1 and CDR2 sequences are LNHDA and SQIVND (reference sequence).

The rearrangement joins TRBV7-8 to TRBJ1-2, with D maybe TRBD1 (5 bases). Per germline, CDR1 SGHVS and CDR2 FQNEAQ. The CDR3 is 14 amino acids. V dropped 0 bases and J dropped 5 bases, with 10 bases sitting between them. The CDR3 protein is CASSLAQGGYGYTF. DNA of the CDR3: TGTGCCAGCAGCTTAGCGCAGGGAGGGTATGGCTACACCTTC.

This clone came up a few times. This chain joins TRBV5-1 and TRBJ2-3; 9 bases agree with TRBD2. CDR3 length: 16 amino acids. After removal of 0 bases from V and 5 bases from J, the junction contained 7 bases not matched to a gene. Germline CDR1 is SGHRS and CDR2 is YFSETQ. CDR3 DNA: TGCGCCAGCAGCTTGGTCGCGGGGGGGGCACAAGATACGCAGTATTTT. Translating it yields CASSLVAGGAQDTQYF.

A single count supports this clone. This sequence joins TRBV5-1 and TRBJ1-4; D perhaps matches TRBD1 (5 bases). V lost 0 bases and J 1 base, leaving 7 bases between the germline ends. Germline loops: CDR1 SGHRS, CDR2 YFSETQ. This CDR3 is 15 amino acids long. The CDR3 here is CASSLAQGTNEKLFF. The CDR3 DNA sequence: TGCGCCAGCAGCTTGGCCCAGGGAACTAATGAAAAACTGTTTTTT.

The chain links TRBV29-1 to TRBJ1-1; 8 bases map to TRBD1. V lost 1 base to trimming and J lost 12 bases; unmatched junction nucleotides: 7. CDR3 length: 12 residues. CDR1 and CDR2 (germline): SQVTM, ANQGSEA. CDR3 DNA sequence: TGCAGCGTTGAAGTTGGGGGACAGGCGACTTTCTTT. Translated, it gives CSVEVGGQATFF. The full variable domain, rest sourced from reference TRBV29-1 and TRBJ1-1, is SAVISQKPSRDICQRGTSLTIQCQVDSQVTMMFWYRQQPGQSLTLIATANQGSEATYESGFVIDKFPISRPNLTFSTLTVSNMSPEDSSIYLCSVEVGGQATFFGQGTRLTVV.

The rearrangement uses TRBV15 and TRBJ2-6, with D perhaps TRBD1 (5 bases). There are 16 residues in the CDR3. Trimming stripped 0 bases from V and 4 bases from J, with 10 bases between. Germline V gene data show CDR1 as LNHNV and CDR2 as YYDKDF (reference sequence). The CDR3 region has the DNA TGTGCCACCAGCAGAGAAGCAGGGTACGGGGCCAACGTCCTGACTTTC. It codes for CATSREAGYGANVLTF.

The CDR3 DNA reads as TGCGCCAGCAGCTTGTGGAACCGGGGGGATGAAAAACTGTTTTTT. This sequence encodes CASSLWNRGDEKLFF. V gene TRBV5-1 combines with J gene TRBJ1-4, with a possible D match to TRBD1 (5 bases). With 1 base removed from V and 6 bases from J, the gap between germline ends came to 13 bases. There are 15 residues in the CDR3. CDR1 SGHRS and CDR2 YFSETQ come from the germline V gene.

This clone was recorded a few times. The chain employs TRBV10-3 and TRBJ2-1; a possible D gene is TRBD2 (7 bases). Germline lookup yields CDR1 ENHRY and CDR2 SYGVKD. V was trimmed by 6 bases and J by 2 bases, leaving 14 bases between them. The CDR3 covers 15 residues. CDR3 protein: CAISGGGSAYNEQFF. Here the CDR3 DNA reads TGTGCCATCAGCGGGGGCGGGAGCGCCTACAATGAGCAGTTCTTC.

The chain carries TRBV4-3 and TRBJ2-7; 9 bases align to TRBD1. The length of the CDR3 is 13 residues. V lost 4 bases, J lost 4 bases, and 2 bases stayed unmatched. Germline loops: CDR1 LGHNA, CDR2 YSLEER. The CDR3 region is CASSRDRDYEQYF. The CDR3 region has the DNA TGCGCCAGCAGCCGGGACAGGGATTACGAGCAGTACTTC.

The sample holds a few counts of this clone. The rearrangement links TRBV9 to TRBJ1-3; D perhaps matches TRBD1 (5 bases). Trimming pared 3 bases from V and 0 bases from J, leaving 10 bases between. CDR3 size: 15 residues. The germline CDR1 and CDR2 sequences are SGDLS and YYNGEE. The DNA of the CDR3 is TGTGCCAGCAGCGAGGGGCACGGCTCTGGAAACACCATATATTTT. Translating it yields CASSEGHGSGNTIYF.

On this clone: A junction end diverges from the germline sequence, so it may reflect a read error. The chain employs TRBV7-7 and TRBJ2-3, with 7 bases that match TRBD1. Per the germline V gene, CDR1 is SSHAT and CDR2 is FNYEAQ (reference sequence). This CDR3 has 14 amino acids. The CDR3 bases are TGTGCTAGCAGTTTGGGACAGCGCACAGATACGCAGTATTTT. Its protein product is CASSLGQRTDTQYF.

In regard to this clone: This CDR3 is also generated by other DNA sequences in the sample. The chain is built from TRBV9 and TRBJ1-1; a possible D gene is TRBD1 (5 bases). CDR3 length: 13 residues. CDR1 SGDLS and CDR2 YYNGEE come from the germline V gene. Trimming removed 4 bases at V and 8 bases at J, with 15 bases between. In nucleotides, the CDR3 is TGTGCCAGCAGCCCCGCCAGGGTCACCGAAGCTTTCTTT. This translates into CASSPARVTEAFF.

This rearrangement joins TRBV27 to TRBJ1-3, with 7 bases identical to TRBD1. The CDR3 length is 16 residues. CDR1 is MNHEY and CDR2 is SMNVEV in the germline V gene (reference sequence). J gave up 0 bases and V 5 bases, and 7 bases lay outside the gene matches. CDR3 DNA sequence: TGTGCCAGCAGTCCCTGGCAGGGGGGCTCTGGAAACACCATATATTTT. It encodes CASSPWQGGSGNTIYF.